The present T cell receptor (beta chain) was sequenced within a study of blood T cell repertoires in COVID-19. Overall study context: From the United States, Italy and Spain came samples of acute and convalescent COVID-19. T cells, B-cell-depleted T cells, or PBMCs supplied cDNA or gDNA.

How the authors handled the data: Estimation of nucleated cell counts was performed using reference gene primer amplification. Clones were sequenced by immunoSEQ multiplex PCR, and TCRdb holds only the in-frame ones, with some missing. That table is the source of V, J and clone size, and D and trimming were worked out from the DNA. The data hold 130,000 to 150,000 clones, with more than 75% observed a single time. Per the germline V gene, CDR1 is LGHNA and CDR2 is YSLEER. This CDR3 is 16 amino acids long. V gave up 0 bases and J gave up 4 bases, with 15 bases separating them. The receptor's source is a woman between 50 and 59 years old with active or convalescent COVID-19. Sample: peripheral blood. This rearrangement joins TRBV4-3 to TRBJ1-2; possibly TRBD1 for D (6 bases). CDR3 amino acids: CASSQDYTGRGYGYTF. The CDR3 bases are TGCGCCAGCAGCCAAGATTACACAGGGAGGGGCTATGGCTACACCTTC.